This T cell receptor beta chain was sequenced during a study of T cells in Graves' hyperthyroidism and ophthalmopathy. Subjects with ophthalmopathy showed a Clinical Activity Score no lower than 3, a NOSPECS grade no lower than 4, and a duration shorter than 3 months. Germline V lookup: CDR1 MGHRA, CDR2 YSYEKL. CDR3 length: 15 residues. The V and J ends lost 5 bases and 3 bases, in that order; junction bases with no gene match: 3. From RNA transcripts, TCR beta CDR3 regions were amplified. When the TCR CDR3 underwent first-round RT-PCR, the HTBI primer set was used. TCRdb recomputed calls from the multiplex PCR reads with MiXCR, one row per CDR3 protein. The sample contains 250,000 to 350,000 distinct CDR3 sequences, 22% of which appear only once.

The sequence derives from a man between 25 and 39 years old with Graves' ophthalmopathy. The sequencing input was blood. The chain carries TRBV4-1 and TRBJ1-5; 11 positions match TRBD1. CDR3 protein: CASSWDRGNNQPQHF. DNA of the CDR3: TGCGCCAGCAGCTGGGACAGGGGGAACAATCAGCCCCAGCATTTT.